Included here is one TCR beta chain sequence, with context. Its antigen is not identified. The data belong to a study of cytomegalovirus exposure and HLA in healthy donors. Regarding the study as a whole: The later analysis indicated that the majority of CMV-associated TCR beta chains appeared HLA-restricted. Earlier results showed most TCR beta V segments being productive about 87% or about 30% of the time. CMV serostatus was the sole immune exposure information available. In most subjects, TCR beta sequences reportedly gave accurate predictions of HLA-A and HLA-B alleles.

The PCR used 60 Vbeta and 13 Jbeta primers. Only in-frame clones appear in the TCRdb table, and some are missing; sequencing was by immunoSEQ multiplex PCR. The sample shows 100,000 or so clones, about 83% of them seen only once. The clonotype comes from a female donor in good health and CMV-seronegative. Sequencing was done on a sample of PBMCs.

CDR3 amino acids: CAWGEGTSGNHEQFF. The DNA for the CDR3 is TGTGCCTGGGGAGAAGGGACTAGCGGTAACCATGAGCAGTTCTTC. The J gene is TRBJ2-1, the V gene TRBV30; the match to TRBD2 covers 11 bases. Losses at the gene ends were 5 bases for V and 8 bases for J; bases not matched to a gene: 11. Per germline, CDR1 GTSNPN and CDR2 SVGIG (reference sequence). The CDR3 is 15 amino acids.